This TCR beta chain comes out of a study of persistence of HIV-infected CD4 T cells. As to this clone: Its antigen is as yet unknown.

Cells were stimulated with CMV-infected fibroblast lysates at 8 to 10 ug/mL. CD4+ T cells upregulating both CD40 ligand and CD69 were sorted as responding cells. This CDR3 is built from 15 residues. Germline CDR1 LNHDA, CDR2 SQIVND (reference sequence). The germline V and J ends were trimmed by 5 bases and 0 bases, with 11 bases remaining between them. The libraries were made with immunoSEQ version 4 in survey mode. The assay was immunoSEQ multiplex PCR, and TCRdb's table has in-frame clones only and misses some. The data hold under 20,000 clones, with around 78% observed a single time. Sequencing was performed on CD4+ T cells sorted from PBMCs after roughly 17-hour stimulation, taken from a patient who received antiretroviral therapy. This rearrangement joins TRBV19 to TRBJ1-5; possibly TRBD1 for D (5 bases). The clonotype was recovered from an adult man with HIV who was CMV-seropositive. The CDR3 spells CASSRGGYSNQPQHF. CDR3 DNA: TGTGCCAGTAGTCGGGGGGGGTATAGCAATCAGCCCCAGCATTTT.